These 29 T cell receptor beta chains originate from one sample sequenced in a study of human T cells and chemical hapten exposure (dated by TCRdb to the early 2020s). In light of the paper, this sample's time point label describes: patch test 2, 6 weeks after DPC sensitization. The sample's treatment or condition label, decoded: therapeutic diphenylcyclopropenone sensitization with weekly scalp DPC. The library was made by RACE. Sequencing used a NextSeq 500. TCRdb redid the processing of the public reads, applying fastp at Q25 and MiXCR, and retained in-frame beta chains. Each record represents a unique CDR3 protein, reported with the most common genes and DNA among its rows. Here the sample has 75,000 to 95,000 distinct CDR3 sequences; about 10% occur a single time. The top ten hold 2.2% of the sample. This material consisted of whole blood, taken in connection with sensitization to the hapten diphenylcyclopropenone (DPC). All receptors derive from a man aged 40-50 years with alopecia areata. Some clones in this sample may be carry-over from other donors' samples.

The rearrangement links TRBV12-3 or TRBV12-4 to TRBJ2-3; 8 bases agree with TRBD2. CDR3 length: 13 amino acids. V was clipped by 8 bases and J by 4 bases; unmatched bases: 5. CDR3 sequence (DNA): TGTGCCAGCCAGCGGGAGCTCTCAGATACGCAGTATTTT. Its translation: CASQRELSDTQYF.

The CDR3 is CASSYWGEERVEQYF. CDR3 in DNA: TGTGCCAGCAGTTACTGGGGGGAAGAGCGGGTCGAGCAGTACTTC. The chain combines TRBV6-5 with TRBJ2-7, with D tentatively TRBD2 (6 bases). This CDR3 is 15 amino acids long. CDR1 is MNHEY and CDR2 is SVGAGI in the germline V gene. V lost 1 base, J lost 6 bases, and 16 bases lay in between.

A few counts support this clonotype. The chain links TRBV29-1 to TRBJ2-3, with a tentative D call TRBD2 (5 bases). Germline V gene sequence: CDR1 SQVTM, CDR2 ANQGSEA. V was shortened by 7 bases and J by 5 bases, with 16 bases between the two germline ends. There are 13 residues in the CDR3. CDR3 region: CSAQLGRGDTQYF. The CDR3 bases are TGCAGCGCGCAACTAGGAAGAGGAGATACGCAGTATTTT.

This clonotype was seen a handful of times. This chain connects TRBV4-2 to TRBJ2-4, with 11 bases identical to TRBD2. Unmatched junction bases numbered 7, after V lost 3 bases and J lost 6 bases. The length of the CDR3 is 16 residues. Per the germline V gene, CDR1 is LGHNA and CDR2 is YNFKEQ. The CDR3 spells CASSHGDTSGRNIQYF. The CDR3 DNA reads TGTGCCAGCAGCCATGGAGACACTAGCGGGAGAAACATTCAGTACTTC.

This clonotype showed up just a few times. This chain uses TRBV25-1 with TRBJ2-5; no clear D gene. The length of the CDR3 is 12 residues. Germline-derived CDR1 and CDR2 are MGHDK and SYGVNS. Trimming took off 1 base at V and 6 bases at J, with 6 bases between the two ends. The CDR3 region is CASSESRKTQYF. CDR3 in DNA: TGTGCCAGCAGTGAATCAAGGAAGACCCAGTACTTC.

CDR3 DNA: TGTGCCAGCAGCCAAGATAGACTAGCGAGCAATGAGCAGTTCTTC. Protein sequence: CASSQDRLASNEQFF. The chain joins TRBV3-1 to TRBJ2-1; 8 positions agree with TRBD2. Trimming at V came to 0 bases and at J to 6 bases, leaving 4 bases not matched to a gene. Per the germline V gene, CDR1 is LGHDT and CDR2 is YNNKEL (reference sequence). The CDR3 spans 15 residues.

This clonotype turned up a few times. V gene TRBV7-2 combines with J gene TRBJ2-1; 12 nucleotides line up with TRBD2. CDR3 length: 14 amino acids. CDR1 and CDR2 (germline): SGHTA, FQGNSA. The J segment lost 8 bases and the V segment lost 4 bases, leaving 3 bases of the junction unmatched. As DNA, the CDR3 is TGTGCCAGCAGCTGGACTAGCGGGGTGGATGAGCAGTTCTTC. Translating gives CASSWTSGVDEQFF.

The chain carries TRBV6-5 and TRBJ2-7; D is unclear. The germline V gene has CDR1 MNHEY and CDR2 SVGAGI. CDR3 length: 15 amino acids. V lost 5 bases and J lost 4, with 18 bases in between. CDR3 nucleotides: TGTGCCAGCAGTCCCGGTAGTAGTGTTAGTTACGAGCAGTACTTC. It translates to CASSPGSSVSYEQYF.

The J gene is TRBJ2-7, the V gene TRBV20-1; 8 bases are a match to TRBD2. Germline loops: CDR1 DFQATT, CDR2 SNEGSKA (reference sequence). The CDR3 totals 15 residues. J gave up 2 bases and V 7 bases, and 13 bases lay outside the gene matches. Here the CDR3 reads CSGNPDTSGTYEQYF. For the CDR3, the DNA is TGCAGTGGTAATCCCGATACTAGCGGAACCTACGAGCAGTACTTC.

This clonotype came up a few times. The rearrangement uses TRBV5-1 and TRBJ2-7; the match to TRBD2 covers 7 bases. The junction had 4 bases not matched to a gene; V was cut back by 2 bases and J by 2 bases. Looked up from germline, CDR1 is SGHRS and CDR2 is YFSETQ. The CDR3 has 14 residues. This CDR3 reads CASSFKSGTYEQYF. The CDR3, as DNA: TGCGCCAGCAGCTTTAAAAGCGGGACCTACGAGCAGTACTTC.

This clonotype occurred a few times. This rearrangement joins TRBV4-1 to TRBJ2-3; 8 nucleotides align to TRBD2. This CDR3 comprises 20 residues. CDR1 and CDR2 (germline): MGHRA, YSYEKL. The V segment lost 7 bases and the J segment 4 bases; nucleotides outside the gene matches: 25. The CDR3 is CASTRGGLAGLGLPPDTQYF. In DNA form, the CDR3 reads TGCGCCAGCACCCGGGGTGGGCTAGCGGGCCTAGGTCTGCCCCCAGATACGCAGTATTTT.

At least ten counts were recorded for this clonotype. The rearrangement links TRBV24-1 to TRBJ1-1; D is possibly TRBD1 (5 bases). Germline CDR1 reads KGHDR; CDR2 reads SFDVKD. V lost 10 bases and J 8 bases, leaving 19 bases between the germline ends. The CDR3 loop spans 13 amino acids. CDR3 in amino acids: CATTDGSIQEAFF. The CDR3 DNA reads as TGTGCCACGACAGACGGGAGTATTCAGGAAGCTTTCTTT.

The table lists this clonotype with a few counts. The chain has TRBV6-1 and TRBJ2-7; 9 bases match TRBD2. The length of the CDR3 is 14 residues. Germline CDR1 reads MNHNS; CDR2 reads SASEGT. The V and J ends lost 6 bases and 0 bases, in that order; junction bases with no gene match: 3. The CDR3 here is CASRTSGYSYEQYV. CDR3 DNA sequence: TGTGCCAGCAGGACTAGCGGATACTCCTACGAGCAGTACGTC.

The CDR3 region has the DNA TGTGCCAGCAGCCAAGCGGCCCGCGGGAGGTCCAAAAACATTCAGTACTTC. Residues: CASSQAARGRSKNIQYF. The rearrangement links TRBV4-2 to TRBJ2-4; 8 nucleotides match TRBD2. Germline-derived CDR1 and CDR2 are LGHNA and YNFKEQ. The junction had 7 bases not matched to a gene; V was cut back by 1 base and J by 2 bases. The CDR3 extends over 17 amino acids.

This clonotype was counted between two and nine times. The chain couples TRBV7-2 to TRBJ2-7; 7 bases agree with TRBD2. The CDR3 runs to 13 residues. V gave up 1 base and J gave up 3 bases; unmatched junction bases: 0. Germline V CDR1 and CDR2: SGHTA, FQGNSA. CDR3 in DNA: TGTGCCAGCAGCTTAGTAGCGGGCTACGAGCAGTACGTC. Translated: CASSLVAGYEQYV.

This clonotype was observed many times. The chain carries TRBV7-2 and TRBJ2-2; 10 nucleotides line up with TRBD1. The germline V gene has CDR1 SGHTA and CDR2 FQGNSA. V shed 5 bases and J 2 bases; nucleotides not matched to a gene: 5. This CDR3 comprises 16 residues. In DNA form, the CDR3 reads TGTGCCAGCAGCCCCCGGACAGGGGGTAACACCGGGGAGCTGTTTTTT. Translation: CASSPRTGGNTGELFF.

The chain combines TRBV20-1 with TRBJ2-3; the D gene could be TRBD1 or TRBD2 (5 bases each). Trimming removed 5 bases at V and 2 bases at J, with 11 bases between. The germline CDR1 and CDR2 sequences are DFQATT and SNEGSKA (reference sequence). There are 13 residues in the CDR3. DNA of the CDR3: TGCAGTGCTGGGGGAAGAAACACAGATACGCAGTATTTT. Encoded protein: CSAGGRNTDTQYF.

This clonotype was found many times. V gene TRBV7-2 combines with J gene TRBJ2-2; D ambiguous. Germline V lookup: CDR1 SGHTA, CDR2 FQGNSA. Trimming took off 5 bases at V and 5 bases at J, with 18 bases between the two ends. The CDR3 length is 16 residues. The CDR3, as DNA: TGTGCCAGCAGCCTAAACAACGTAGTACAAACCGGGGAGCTGTTTTTT. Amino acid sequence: CASSLNNVVQTGELFF.

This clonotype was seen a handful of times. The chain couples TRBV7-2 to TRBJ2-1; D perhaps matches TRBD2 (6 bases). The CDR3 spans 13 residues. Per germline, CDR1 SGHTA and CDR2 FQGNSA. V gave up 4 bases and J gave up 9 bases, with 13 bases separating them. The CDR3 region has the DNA TGTGCCAGCAGCTCTGGGAGGATGGGTGAGCAGTTCTTC. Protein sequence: CASSSGRMGEQFF.

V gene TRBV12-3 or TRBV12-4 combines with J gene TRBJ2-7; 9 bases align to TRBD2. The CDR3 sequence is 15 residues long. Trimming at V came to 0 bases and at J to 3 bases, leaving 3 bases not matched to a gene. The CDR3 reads CASSLASGSYYEQYF. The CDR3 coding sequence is TGTGCCAGCAGTTTAGCTAGCGGGAGCTACTACGAGCAGTACTTC.

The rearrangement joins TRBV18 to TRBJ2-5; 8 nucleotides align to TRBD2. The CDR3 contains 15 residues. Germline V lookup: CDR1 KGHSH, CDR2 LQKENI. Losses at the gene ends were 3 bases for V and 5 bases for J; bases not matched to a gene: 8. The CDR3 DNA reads TGTGCCAGCTCACCCATGGGACTAGGACTGGAGACCCAGTACTTC. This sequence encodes CASSPMGLGLETQYF.

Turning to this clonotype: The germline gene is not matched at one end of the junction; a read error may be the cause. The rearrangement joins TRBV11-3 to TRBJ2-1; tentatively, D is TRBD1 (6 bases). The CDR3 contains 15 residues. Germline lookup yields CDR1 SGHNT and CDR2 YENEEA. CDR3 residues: CASSLEDSSYNEQFF. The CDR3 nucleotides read TGTGCCAGCAGCCTAGAGGACAGTTCCTACAATGAGCAGTTCTTC.

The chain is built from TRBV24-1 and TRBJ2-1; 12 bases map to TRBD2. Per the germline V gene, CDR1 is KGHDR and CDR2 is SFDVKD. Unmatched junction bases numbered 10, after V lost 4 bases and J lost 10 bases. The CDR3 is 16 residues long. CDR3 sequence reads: CATSDSASGRAGEQFF. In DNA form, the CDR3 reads TGTGCCACCAGTGACTCCGCTAGCGGGAGGGCGGGAGAGCAGTTCTTC.

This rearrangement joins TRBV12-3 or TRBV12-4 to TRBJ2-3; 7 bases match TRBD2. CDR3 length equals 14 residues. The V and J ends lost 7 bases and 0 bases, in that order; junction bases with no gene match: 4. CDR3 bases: TGTGCCAGCAAACTAGCGCCTAGCACAGATACGCAGTATTTT. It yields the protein CASKLAPSTDTQYF.

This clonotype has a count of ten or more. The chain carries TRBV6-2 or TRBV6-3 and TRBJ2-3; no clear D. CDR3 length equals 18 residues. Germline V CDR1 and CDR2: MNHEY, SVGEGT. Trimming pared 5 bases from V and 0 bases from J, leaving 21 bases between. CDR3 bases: TGTGCCAGCAGTCCTCTCTTGCCCGGACGACAAAGCACAGATACGCAGTATTTT. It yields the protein CASSPLLPGRQSTDTQYF.

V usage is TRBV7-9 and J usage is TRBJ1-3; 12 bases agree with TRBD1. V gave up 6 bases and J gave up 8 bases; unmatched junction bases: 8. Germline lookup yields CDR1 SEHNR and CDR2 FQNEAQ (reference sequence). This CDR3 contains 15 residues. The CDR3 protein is CASRPGQGAVDTIYF. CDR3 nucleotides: TGTGCCAGCAGACCGGGACAGGGGGCGGTGGACACCATATATTTT. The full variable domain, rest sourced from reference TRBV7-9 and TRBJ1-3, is DTGVSQNPRHKITKRGQNVTFRCDPISEHNRLYWYRQTLGQGPEFLTYFQNEAQLEKSRLLSDRFSAERPKGSFSTLEIQRTEQGDSAMYLCASRPGQGAVDTIYFGEGSWLTVV.

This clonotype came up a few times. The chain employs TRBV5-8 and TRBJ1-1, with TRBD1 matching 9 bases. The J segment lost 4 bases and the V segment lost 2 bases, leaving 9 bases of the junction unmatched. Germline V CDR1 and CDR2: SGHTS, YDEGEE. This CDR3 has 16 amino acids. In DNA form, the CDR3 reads TGTGCCAGCAGCTTTCCCGGGACAGGGAATCCCACTGAAGCTTTCTTT. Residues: CASSFPGTGNPTEAFF.

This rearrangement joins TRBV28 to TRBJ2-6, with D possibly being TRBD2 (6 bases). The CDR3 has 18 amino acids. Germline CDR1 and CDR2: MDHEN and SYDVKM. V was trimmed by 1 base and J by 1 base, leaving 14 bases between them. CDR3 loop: CASSLYGGTTSGANVLTF. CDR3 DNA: TGTGCCAGCAGTTTATACGGGGGAACGACATCTGGGGCCAACGTCCTGACTTTC. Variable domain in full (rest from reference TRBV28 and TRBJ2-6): DVKVTQSSRYLVKRTGEKVFLECVQDMDHENMFWYRQDPGLGLRLIYFSYDVKMKEKGDIPEGYSVSREKKERFSLILESASTNQTSMYLCASSLYGGTTSGANVLTFGAGSRLTVL.

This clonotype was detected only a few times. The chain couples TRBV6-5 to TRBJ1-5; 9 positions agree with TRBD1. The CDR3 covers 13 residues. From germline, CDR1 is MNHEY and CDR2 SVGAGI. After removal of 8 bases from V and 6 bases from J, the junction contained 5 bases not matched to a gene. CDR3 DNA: TGTGCCAGCGGTCCGGACAGGGGTCAGCCCCAGCATTTT. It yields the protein CASGPDRGQPQHF.